What follows is one T cell receptor beta chain and its context. The antigen is undetermined. The data originate from a study of blood T cells in healthy people across ages. Overall study findings and caveats: When set beside aged donors, long-lived donors presented more naive CD4+ cells and higher diversity. TCR beta diversity was tightly associated with the proportion of naive T cells.

V dropped 0 bases and J dropped 5; count of bases not matched to a gene: 4. The CDR3 has 16 amino acids. The germline V gene has CDR1 MGHDK and CDR2 SYGVNS. The second PCR ran about 6 to 11 cycles with a sample-barcoded 5' primer and J-beta primers. MiXCR, run by TCRdb on the 5' RACE reads, gives a single entry per CDR3 protein. The data show almost 800,000 distinct CDR3 sequences, more than 45% seen once. V is TRBV25-1 and J is TRBJ2-1; 10 bases match TRBD2. This TCR was sampled from a man aged 30-40 years in good health. The sample consisted of blood. CDR3 protein: CASSEYFGLADNEQFF. The CDR3 DNA reads TGTGCCAGCAGTGAATATTTCGGACTAGCGGACAATGAGCAGTTCTTC. The variable domain in full, completed from reference TRBV25-1 and TRBJ2-1, reads EADIYQTPRYLVIGTGKKITLECSQTMGHDKMYWYQQDPGMELHLIHYSYGVNSTEKGDLSSESTVSRIRTEHFPLTLESARPSHTSQYLCASSEYFGLADNEQFFGPGTRLTVL.